This T cell receptor (beta chain) is drawn from a study of blood T cell repertoires in COVID-19 (TCRdb year 2020). Some background on the complete study: The collaborator samples originated in the United States, Italy and Spain and spanned the acute and convalescent phases of COVID-19. The material from the prospective study consisted of cDNA or gDNA derived from T cells, B-cell-depleted T cells, or PBMCs. Subjects who had been exposed to COVID-19, were actively infected with it, or had recovered from it provided the deeply sampled blood TCRbeta repertoires that made up the dataset. The repertoires were made available in a free public database intended to serve as a resource for research on the immune response to SARS-CoV-2. The samples were drawn from two sources: the first 160 participants of the ongoing ImmuneRACE study, and approximately 1,300 subjects contributed by 6 global collaborators. The sample metadata nearly always contained a de-identified subject ID, COVID-19 status, age in years and sex. Where available, HLA class I and class II types were obtained from metadata supplied by the sample provider rather than from assay-based typing. Points the paper makes about the study in general: How much clinical and demographic metadata was included differed by source and by participant, and the metadata was provided uncurated.

The collaborating institutions used their own protocols to collect whole blood in K2EDTA tubes. For TCRbeta analysis, collaborators shipped samples as frozen whole blood, isolated PBMCs, or DNA extracted from either of those sample types. On this clone: The clone's antigen remains unknown. Per-base qualities were not stored, and no clone one base away is much larger. The same CDR3 can be traced to other DNA sequences in this sample.

TCRbeta CDR3 regions were amplified from genomic DNA using the immunoSEQ Assay, a bias-controlled multiplex PCR. Concerning the study's data processing: Nucleated cell counts per sample were estimated from amplification of reference gene primers within the assay. Sequence reads were collapsed and filtered to measure the absolute abundance of every unique TCRbeta CDR3 rearrangement. Productive Simpson clonality was computed per sample as the square root of Simpson's diversity index over productive rearrangements. Not all clones reach the TCRdb copy of this immuneACCESS table, which keeps in-frame sequences only. Checked studies attribute under half of the gap to unresolved V genes and leave the rest unexplained. That table gives V, J and clone size, and the DNA gave D and trimming. The sample includes more than 120,000 clones, with around 88% observed a single time. The biggest ten clones account for 25% to 35% of the sample.

Sequencing was performed on peripheral blood. This sequence originates from a human donor in a cohort sampled during active COVID-19.

In nucleotides, the sequence is TGTGCCAGCAGCGCCGGGACAGTTAATCAGCCCCAGCATTTT. This encodes CASSAGTVNQPQHF. The chain couples TRBV5-5 to TRBJ1-5; a stretch of 7 junction bases matches TRBD1. The germline V gene (reference sequence) supplies CDR1 SGHKS and CDR2 YYEKEE. Compared with germline, V lacks 4 bases and J lacks 4 bases; bases without a gene match: 5. Including the terminal cysteine and phenylalanine, the CDR3 comprises 14 residues. Only the CDR3 part of the read is kept: 42 bases, read in frame from the first base. The full variable domain, with segments outside the CDR3 supplied by the reference TRBV5-5 and TRBJ1-5 proteins, appears as DAGVTQSPTHLIKTRGQQVTLRCSPISGHKSVSWYQQVLGQGPQFIFQYYEKEERGRGNFPDRFSARQFPNYSSELNVNALLLGDSALYLCASSAGTVNQPQHFGDGTRLSIL.